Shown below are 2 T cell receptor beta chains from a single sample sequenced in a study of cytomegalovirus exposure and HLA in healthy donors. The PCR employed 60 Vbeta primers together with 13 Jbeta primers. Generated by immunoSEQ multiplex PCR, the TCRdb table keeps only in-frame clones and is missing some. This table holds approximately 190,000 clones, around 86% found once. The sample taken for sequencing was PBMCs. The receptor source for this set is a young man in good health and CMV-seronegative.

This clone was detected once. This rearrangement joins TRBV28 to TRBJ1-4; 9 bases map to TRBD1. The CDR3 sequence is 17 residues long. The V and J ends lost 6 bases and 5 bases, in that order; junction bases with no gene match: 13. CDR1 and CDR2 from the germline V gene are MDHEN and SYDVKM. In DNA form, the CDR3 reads TGTGCCAGCAGGAAACGACAGGGGGGTTTTAGGAATGAAAAACTGTTTTTT. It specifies CASRKRQGGFRNEKLFF. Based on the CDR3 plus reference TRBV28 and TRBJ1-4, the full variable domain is DVKVTQSSRYLVKRTGEKVFLECVQDMDHENMFWYRQDPGLGLRLIYFSYDVKMKEKGDIPEGYSVSREKKERFSLILESASTNQTSMYLCASRKRQGGFRNEKLFFGSGTQLSVL.

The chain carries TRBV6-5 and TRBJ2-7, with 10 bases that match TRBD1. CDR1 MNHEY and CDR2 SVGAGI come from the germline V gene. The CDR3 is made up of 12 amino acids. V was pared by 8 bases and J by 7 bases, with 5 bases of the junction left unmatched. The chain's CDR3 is CASRQGAGEQYF. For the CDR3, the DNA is TGTGCCAGCCGACAGGGGGCAGGGGAGCAGTACTTC.